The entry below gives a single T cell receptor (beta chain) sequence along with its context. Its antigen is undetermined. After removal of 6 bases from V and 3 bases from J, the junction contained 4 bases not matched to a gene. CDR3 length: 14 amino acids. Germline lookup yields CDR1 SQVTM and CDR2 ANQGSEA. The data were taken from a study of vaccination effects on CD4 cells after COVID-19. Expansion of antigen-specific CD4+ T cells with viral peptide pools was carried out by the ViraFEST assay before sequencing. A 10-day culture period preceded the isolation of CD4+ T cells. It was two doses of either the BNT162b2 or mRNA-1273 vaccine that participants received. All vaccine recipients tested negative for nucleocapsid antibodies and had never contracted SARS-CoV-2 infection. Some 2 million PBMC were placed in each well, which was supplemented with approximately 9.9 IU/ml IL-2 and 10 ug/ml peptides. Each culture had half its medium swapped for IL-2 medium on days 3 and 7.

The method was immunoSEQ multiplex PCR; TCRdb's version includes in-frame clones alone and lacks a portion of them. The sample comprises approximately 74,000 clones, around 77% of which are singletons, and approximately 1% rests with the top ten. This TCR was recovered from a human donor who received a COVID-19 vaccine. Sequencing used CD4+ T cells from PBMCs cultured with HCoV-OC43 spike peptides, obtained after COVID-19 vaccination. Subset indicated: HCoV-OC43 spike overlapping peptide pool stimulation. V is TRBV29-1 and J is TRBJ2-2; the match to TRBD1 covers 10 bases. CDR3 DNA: TGCAGCGTCAGGGACAGGGGTGACACCGGGGAGCTGTTTTTT. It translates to CSVRDRGDTGELFF.